These T cell receptor beta chains were read from a single sample in a study of regulatory T cells in long-lasting Graves disease. TCRdb reprocessed the multiplex PCR reads via MiXCR and lists one record per CDR3 protein. The repertoire holds a few hundred thousand distinct CDR3 sequences, 16% seen once, with 25% to 30% in the top ten. The sample was also reused in another study, on T cells in Graves' hyperthyroidism and ophthalmopathy.

The sample was peripheral blood mononuclear cells (PBMCs), taken at new diagnosis, from a patient treated with antithyroid drugs. These receptors all stem from a man aged 35-49 years with Graves disease. CDR3s include the opening cysteine and the closing phenylalanine or tryptophan. The D gene is left open where the match is weak. Some rows have no size entry. The others give once, few or many, or a class for an expanded clone.

TRBJ1-5,few,TRBD1,TRBV9,CASSAGTGRIQPQHF,TGTGCCAGCAGCGCCGGGACAGGGAGGATTCAGCCCCAGCATTTT
TRBJ2-7,medium-sized,.,TRBV4-1,CASSQVLDTPYEQYF,TGCGCCAGCAGCCAAGTATTGGACACTCCCTACGAGCAGTACTTC
TRBJ2-2,.,.,TRBV29-1,CSVTGSDGELFF,TGCAGCGTCACAGGATCAGACGGGGAGCTGTTTTTT
TRBJ1-6,.,TRBD1,TRBV11-1,CASSLRGPRSSPLHF,TGTGCCAGCAGCTTGAGGGGGCCCAGGAGTTCACCCCTCCACTTT
TRBJ2-6,.,.,TRBV5-1,CASRSGRPGPNSGANVLTF,TGCGCCAGCAGATCTGGCAGGCCGGGACCTAACTCTGGGGCCAACGTCCTGACTTTC
TRBJ2-1,.,TRBD2,TRBV10-3,CAISGGGAWDEQFF,TGTGCCATCAGCGGCGGGGGGGCTTGGGATGAGCAGTTCTTC
TRBJ2-2,many,TRBD1,TRBV7-3,CASSLSLTGDAGELFF,TGTGCCAGCAGCTTAAGCCTAACAGGGGATGCCGGGGAGCTGTTTTTT
TRBJ2-7,.,.,TRBV4-1,CASSRLQGHSYEQYF,TGCGCCAGCAGCCGGTTACAGGGACATTCCTACGAGCAGTACTTC
TRBJ2-3,few,.,TRBV7-3,CASSSTTGIRLKDTQYF,TGTGCCAGCAGCTCCACTACTGGGATTAGATTAAAAGATACGCAGTATTTT
TRBJ2-1,few,TRBD1,TRBV5-4,CASSFQTGHMRQFF,TGTGCCAGCAGCTTTCAGACAGGGCATATGAGGCAGTTCTTC
TRBJ1-2,few,TRBD1,TRBV6-1,CASRRTGDYGYTF,TGTGCCAGCAGACGGACAGGGGACTATGGCTACACCTTC
TRBJ1-1,.,.,TRBV5-4,CASSPRRHTEAFF,TGTGCCAGCAGCCCACGGCGCCACACTGAAGCTTTCTTT
TRBJ1-6,few,.,TRBV5-4,CASSFRRNSPLHF,TGTGCCAGCAGCTTCAGGCGAAATTCACCCCTCCACTTT
TRBJ1-1,many,.,TRBV27,CASSLKVNTEAFF,TGTGCCAGCAGTTTAAAGGTTAACACTGAAGCTTTCTTT
TRBJ2-3,.,.,TRBV20-1,CSAFLTLADTQYF,TGCAGTGCTTTCCTGACTTTGGCGGATACGCAGTATTTT
TRBJ2-1,many,.,TRBV7-8,CASSLARRRSYNEQFF,TGTGCCAGCAGCTTAGCGAGGAGACGCTCCTACAATGAGCAGTTCTTC
TRBJ1-3,many,TRBD1,TRBV7-2,CASSTGTAGNTIYF,TGTGCCAGCAGCACTGGGACAGCTGGAAACACCATATATTTT
TRBJ2-3,many,.,TRBV2,CASNILGTDTQYF,TGTGCCAGCAATATCCTCGGCACAGATACGCAGTATTTT
TRBJ2-2,many,TRBD1,TRBV11-3,CASSSRQGNTGELFF,TGTGCCAGCAGCTCCCGACAGGGGAACACCGGGGAGCTGTTTTTT
TRBJ2-3,many,TRBD2,TRBV7-9,CASSAPPGGASDTQYF,TGTGCCAGCAGCGCCCCCCCCGGGGGGGCCTCAGATACGCAGTATTTT
TRBJ1-5,few,.,TRBV6-1,CASSEGGKEPQHF,TGTGCCAGCAGTGAGGGGGGAAAGGAGCCCCAGCATTTT
TRBJ1-6,once,TRBD1,TRBV12-3/TRBV12-4,CASSTKGQGQVTPLHF,TGTGCCAGCAGTACAAAAGGACAGGGCCAGGTAACCCCCCTCCACTTT
TRBJ1-1,many,.,TRBV11-2,CASSLAAGRTEAFF,TGTGCCAGCAGCTTAGCGGCAGGGAGGACTGAAGCTTTCTTT
TRBJ1-1,.,.,TRBV7-9,CASSWQGTNTEAFF,TGTGCCAGCAGCTGGCAGGGGACCAACACTGAAGCTTTCTTT
TRBJ1-3,.,TRBD1,TRBV25-1,CASSRGTARNTIYF,TGTGCCAGCAGTAGGGGGACAGCCAGAAACACCATATATTTT
TRBJ2-6,few,.,TRBV20-1,CSARKGSGANVLTF,TGCAGTGCTAGAAAAGGCTCTGGGGCCAACGTCCTGACTTTC
TRBJ1-6,.,.,TRBV5-1,CAGSLAGLSRVYNSPLHF,TGCGCCGGCAGCTTGGCCGGGTTGAGCCGCGTCTATAATTCACCCCTCCACTTT
TRBJ1-3,.,.,TRBV4-3,CASSQSVQGLAGNTIYF,TGCGCCAGCAGCCAATCAGTCCAGGGGCTGGCCGGAAACACCATATATTTT
TRBJ2-7,many,.,TRBV11-1,CASSLGPREQYF,TGTGCCAGCAGCTTAGGACCCCGCGAGCAGTACTTC
TRBJ2-2,.,TRBD2,TRBV2,CASSASGPTNTGELFF,TGTGCCAGCAGTGCTAGCGGGCCTACGAACACCGGGGAGCTGTTTTTT
TRBJ2-1,.,.,TRBV28,CASSVQAPINEQFF,TGTGCCAGCAGTGTCCAGGCGCCGATCAATGAGCAGTTCTTC
TRBJ2-7,many,TRBD1,TRBV30,CAWSSGGHSSYEQYF,TGTGCCTGGTCATCAGGGGGTCATAGCTCCTACGAGCAGTACTTC
TRBJ2-5,many,TRBD2,TRBV30,CAWSVGAGSGETQYF,TGTGCCTGGAGTGTGGGAGCGGGGAGCGGGGAGACCCAGTACTTC
TRBJ1-1,.,TRBD1,TRBV5-1,CASSPGQILNTEAFF,TGCGCCAGCAGCCCGGGACAGATATTGAACACTGAAGCTTTCTTT
TRBJ1-4,.,TRBD1,TRBV27,CASSTRTGVEKLFF,TGTGCCAGCAGCACCAGGACAGGGGTAGAAAAACTGTTTTTT
TRBJ2-3,many,TRBD2,TRBV2,CANTPGLARDTQYF,TGTGCCAACACCCCGGGACTAGCTCGCGATACGCAGTATTTT
TRBJ2-4,.,TRBD2,TRBV6-5,CASSSPGLAGGIRAKNIQYF,TGTGCCAGCAGTTCCCCGGGACTAGCGGGGGGGATAAGAGCCAAAAACATTCAGTACTTC
TRBJ1-2,.,TRBD1,TRBV10-3,CAISEDRAYGYTF,TGTGCCATCAGTGAGGACAGGGCCTATGGCTACACCTTC
TRBJ2-7,few,.,TRBV11-2,CASSQGLTGPREQYF,TGCGCCAGCAGCCAAGGCCTCACAGGCCCGCGGGAGCAGTACTTC
TRBJ1-1,many,.,TRBV12-3/TRBV12-4,CASSSPGIGNTEAFF,TGTGCCAGCAGTTCCCCAGGGATTGGGAACACTGAAGCTTTCTTT
TRBJ1-1,few,.,TRBV5-4,CASSSGLGVGLGTEAFF,TGTGCCAGCAGTAGTGGATTAGGCGTGGGCCTGGGCACTGAAGCTTTCTTT
TRBJ2-3,few,.,TRBV4-3,CASSPRERERQYF,TGCGCCAGCAGCCCTCGAGAGAGAGAAAGGCAGTATTTT
TRBJ2-1,.,.,TRBV25-1,CASSEYPPVGGNDEQFF,TGTGCCAGCAGTGAATATCCCCCGGTGGGGGGCAACGATGAGCAGTTCTTC
TRBJ2-5,many,.,TRBV6-5,CASSSRGEQETQYF,TGTGCCAGCAGTTCCCGGGGAGAGCAAGAGACCCAGTACTTC
TRBJ1-6,.,.,TRBV5-1,CASSPRTRYNSPLHF,TGCGCCAGCAGCCCAAGGACCCGTTATAATTCACCCCTCCACTTT
TRBJ2-3,many,.,TRBV5-1,CASSLPYRTDTQYF,TGCGCCAGCAGCTTGCCCTATAGAACAGATACGCAGTATTTT
TRBJ2-7,many,.,TRBV30,CAWSPPGGEQYF,TGTGCCTGGAGTCCACCGGGCGGCGAGCAGTACTTC
TRBJ2-5,many,TRBD1,TRBV29-1,CSVAGTGEIGETQYF,TGCAGCGTCGCTGGGACAGGGGAGATCGGAGAGACCCAGTACTTC
TRBJ1-1,many,.,TRBV11-1,CASSLGYNTEAFF,TGTGCCAGCAGCTTAGGTTATAACACTGAAGCTTTCTTT
TRBJ1-6,many,.,TRBV20-1,CSARMIGRADSPLHF,TGCAGTGCTAGGATGATTGGCAGGGCAGATTCACCCCTCCACTTT
TRBJ2-5,few,.,TRBV11-2,CASSSVPTETQYF,TGTGCCAGCAGCTCCGTACCCACGGAGACCCAGTACTTC
TRBJ1-1,many,.,TRBV28,CASSLGRGAFF,TGTGCCAGCAGTTTAGGGAGAGGAGCTTTCTTT
TRBJ1-5,many,.,TRBV28,CASKMRATAQHF,TGTGCCAGCAAGATGCGGGCGACGGCCCAGCATTTT
TRBJ2-5,few,.,TRBV7-2,CASSSYGALGETQYF,TGTGCCAGCAGCTCTTACGGTGCGTTAGGGGAGACCCAGTACTTC
TRBJ1-1,once,TRBD1,TRBV19,CASTQGTGEAFF,TGTGCCAGTACCCAGGGGACAGGAGAAGCTTTCTTT
TRBJ2-1,many,.,TRBV6-2/TRBV6-3,CASSYEGSSYNEQFF,TGTGCCAGCAGTTACGAGGGGAGCTCCTACAATGAGCAGTTCTTC
TRBJ2-5,few,TRBD1,TRBV29-1,CSVVSTGRMETQYF,TGCAGCGTTGTTTCGACAGGGAGAATGGAGACCCAGTACTTC